This T cell receptor beta chain derives from a study of blood T cell repertoires in COVID-19. Study-wide background: Sample material is recorded as cDNA or gDNA derived from T cells, B-cell-depleted T cells, or PBMCs.

Germline CDR1 and CDR2: SNHLY and FYNNEI. This CDR3 comprises 12 residues. V was shortened by 4 bases and J by 7 bases, with 8 bases between the two germline ends. This clone was observed a single time. The method was immunoSEQ multiplex PCR; TCRdb's version includes in-frame clones alone and lacks a portion of them. The sample holds 100,000 or so clones, around 66% seen once. The sequenced sample consisted of peripheral blood. The V gene is TRBV2, the J gene TRBJ2-1; perhaps TRBD2 as D (6 bases). This clonotype was sampled from a man aged 80 or over with acute or convalescent COVID-19. CDR3 loop: CASSVAGNEQFF. The DNA for the CDR3 is TGTGCCAGCAGTGTTGCGGGAAATGAGCAGTTCTTC.